This is a list of T cell receptor beta chains from one sample in a study of regulatory T cells in long-lasting Graves disease. Using its own MiXCR run on the multiplex PCR reads, TCRdb lists one record per CDR3 protein. This table has about 330,000 distinct CDR3 sequences, under 20% appearing once. These data are also associated with another study on T cells in Graves' hyperthyroidism and ophthalmopathy.

The sequenced sample was peripheral blood mononuclear cells (PBMCs), obtained at new diagnosis, from a patient treated with antithyroid drugs. All receptors derive from a woman in her late teens or twenties with Graves disease. The CDR3 runs from the conserved cysteine through the conserved F or W. D genes are given only for firm matches. Some rows have no size entry. The others give once, few or many, or a class for an expanded clone.

TGTGCCAGCAGCGAATCGCTATTGGGGGCTAAGGGCACAGATACGCAGTATTTT,CASSESLLGAKGTDTQYF,TRBJ2-3,few,18,-,TRBV9
TGCGCCAGCAGCTCGCGCATGGGACAGTACCAGGGCTACACCTTC,CASSSRMGQYQGYTF,TRBJ1-2,few,15,TRBD1,TRBV5-1
TGTGCCATCAGTGAAACCCATGGCTACACCTTC,CAISETHGYTF,TRBJ1-2,-,11,-,TRBV10-3
TGTGCCTGGAGTGTATACAACAATCAGCCCCAGCATTTT,CAWSVYNNQPQHF,TRBJ1-5,many,13,-,TRBV30
TGTGCCAGCAGGTCTCGAGGGGTCGGCGGGGAGCTGTTTTTT,CASRSRGVGGELFF,TRBJ2-2,-,14,-,TRBV6-1
TGTGCCAGCAGCCTCCGACTAGCGGGACAAACAGATACGCAGTATTTT,CASSLRLAGQTDTQYF,TRBJ2-3,-,16,TRBD2,TRBV3-1
TGTGCCTGGAGTCCCCCCGGGACAGATACCTTGCCCTTC,CAWSPPGTDTLPF,TRBJ1-2,many,13,TRBD1,TRBV30
TGTGCCAGCTCACCAGACCGAACTAGCGGCACAGATACGCAGTGTTTT,CASSPDRTSGTDTQCF,TRBJ2-3,many,16,TRBD2,TRBV18
TGTGCCAGTAGTATCAGGACGGGAAATTCACCCCTCCACTTT,CASSIRTGNSPLHF,TRBJ1-6,-,14,-,TRBV19
TGCGCCAGCAGCTTGGCCGCGGGGAAGAGCTCCTACAATGAGCAGTTCTTC,CASSLAAGKSSYNEQFF,TRBJ2-1,many,17,-,TRBV5-1
TGTGCCAGCAGCTCCTCCCTTAGCGGGGAGTCCTACGAGCAGTACTTC,CASSSSLSGESYEQYF,TRBJ2-7,many,16,TRBD2,TRBV7-9
TGTGCCAGCAGCACAGGACAGCGACCGAATGAAAAACTGTTTTTT,CASSTGQRPNEKLFF,TRBJ1-4,-,15,-,TRBV11-2
TGCAGTGCCTGGGACTTGAATCAGCCCCAGCATTTT,CSAWDLNQPQHF,TRBJ1-5,-,12,-,TRBV20-1
TGTGCCATCAGCGGGACAGGGGGCAACACTGAAGCTTTCTTT,CAISGTGGNTEAFF,TRBJ1-1,-,14,TRBD1,TRBV10-3
TGTGCCAGCAGCTTGGCGGGACAAAACATTCAGTACTTC,CASSLAGQNIQYF,TRBJ2-4,-,13,-,TRBV5-5
TGTGCCAGCAGTTTATTAGGACTAGCAGGCACAGATACGCAGTATTTT,CASSLLGLAGTDTQYF,TRBJ2-3,many,16,TRBD2,TRBV28
TGTGCCAGCAGCGTTGAATCCGGGGGTACAGATACGCAGTATTTT,CASSVESGGTDTQYF,TRBJ2-3,few,15,-,TRBV6-2/TRBV6-3
TGCAGTGCTAGATACCAGGGTCACGAGCAGTACTTC,CSARYQGHEQYF,TRBJ2-7,many,12,-,TRBV20-1
TGCAGCGTTGAAGATACGGGCGAAGGGACTACCTACAATGAGCAGTTCTTC,CSVEDTGEGTTYNEQFF,TRBJ2-1,few,17,TRBD2,TRBV29-1
TGTGCCAGCAGCTATGACAGGGCCGATACGCAGTATTTT,CASSYDRADTQYF,TRBJ2-3,many,13,TRBD1,TRBV7-3
TGTGCCAGCAACGCAGCGGGAGCTAGAAATGAGCAGTTCTTC,CASNAAGARNEQFF,TRBJ2-1,many,14,TRBD2,TRBV2
TGTGCCACCACCCCCGGGGGTAGCACAGATACGCAGTATTTT,CATTPGGSTDTQYF,TRBJ2-3,many,14,-,TRBV28
TGCGCCAGCAGAAAAGTCCCGGCGGGGGGCGATGAGCAGTTCTTC,CASRKVPAGGDEQFF,TRBJ2-1,-,15,TRBD2,TRBV4-1
TGTGCCAGCAAAGGGACTAGTCTCTACGAGCAGTACTTC,CASKGTSLYEQYF,TRBJ2-7,-,13,TRBD2,TRBV6-1
TGCAGTGCTAGAGATGCCCTATCGCAGATTTACAATGAGCAGTTCTTC,CSARDALSQIYNEQFF,TRBJ2-1,many,16,-,TRBV20-1
TGTGCCAGCAGCTTGACAGGGACGTTCTCCTACGAGCAGTACTTC,CASSLTGTFSYEQYF,TRBJ2-7,-,15,TRBD1,TRBV9
TGTGCCAGCAGCCGGGGCCACATGAACACTGAAGCTTTCTTT,CASSRGHMNTEAFF,TRBJ1-1,-,14,-,TRBV6-1
TGTGCCAGCAGCTTAGATTTCACTGAAGCTTTCTTT,CASSLDFTEAFF,TRBJ1-1,-,12,-,TRBV7-9
TGCGCCAGCAGCGCAACAGGGGGCTGGTCAGCTTTCTTT,CASSATGGWSAFF,TRBJ1-1,-,13,TRBD1,TRBV5-1
TGTGCCTGGGTCCGAGGGCCCAGCTCCTACAATGAGCAGTTCTTC,CAWVRGPSSYNEQFF,TRBJ2-1,few,15,-,TRBV30
TGTGCCACGACCGGGGGACAGGGGAGGGATACGCAGTATTTT,CATTGGQGRDTQYF,TRBJ2-3,-,14,TRBD1,TRBV6-1
TGTGCCAGCAGCCAAGACCCGGAAAATTCACCCCTCCACTTT,CASSQDPENSPLHF,TRBJ1-6,many,14,-,TRBV4-2
TGTGCCAGCAGCTTAGGCCTGCAAGAGACCCAGTACTTC,CASSLGLQETQYF,TRBJ2-5,many,13,-,TRBV11-3
TGTGCCAGCAGCCAAGATATGGGACAGAGCTCCTACGAGCAGTACTTC,CASSQDMGQSSYEQYF,TRBJ2-7,few,16,TRBD1,TRBV3-1
TGTGCCAGCAGCGGAAGGACTAGCGCCTACAATGAGCAGTTCTTC,CASSGRTSAYNEQFF,TRBJ2-1,many,15,TRBD2,TRBV7-8
TGTGCCAGCAGACAGGTCAGCTCTGGAAACACCATATATTTT,CASRQVSSGNTIYF,TRBJ1-3,-,14,-,TRBV2
TGTGCCAGCAGCTCCTTACAGGGGGCAGGCGATACGCAGTATTTT,CASSSLQGAGDTQYF,TRBJ2-3,many,15,TRBD1,TRBV7-9
TGTGCCAGTAGTTTAAGGGTAGAGTCCTACGAGCAGTACTTC,CASSLRVESYEQYF,TRBJ2-7,few,14,-,TRBV19
TGTGCCAGCTCACAGGGACAGGGTGGCAATGAGCAGTTCTTC,CASSQGQGGNEQFF,TRBJ2-1,many,14,TRBD1,TRBV18
TGTGCCAGCAGTTACGACAGGGTGGCTCGAGGCTACACCTTC,CASSYDRVARGYTF,TRBJ1-2,few,14,TRBD1,TRBV6-5
TGTGCCATCCTGTTACAGGGTACAGATACGCAGTATTTT,CAILLQGTDTQYF,TRBJ2-3,many,13,-,TRBV10-3
TGTGCCAGCGGACAGGGGAATAAGCCCCAGCATTTT,CASGQGNKPQHF,TRBJ1-5,-,12,TRBD1,TRBV3-1
TGTGCCAGCAGCTCCCGTTGGACTAGCGGAGGGGAGACCCAGTACTTC,CASSSRWTSGGETQYF,TRBJ2-5,many,16,TRBD2,TRBV6-1
TGTGCCAGCAGCCCCCCCCGGGAGGCGGGCACAGATACGCAGTATTTT,CASSPPREAGTDTQYF,TRBJ2-3,many,16,TRBD2,TRBV12-3/TRBV12-4
TGTGCCAGCAGTTATTCGAGCGGGAGTTCCTACAATGAGCAGTTCTTC,CASSYSSGSSYNEQFF,TRBJ2-1,many,16,TRBD2,TRBV6-5
TGTGCCAGCAGTTACTCCCCTAGCGGCCATCGTGAGCAGTTCTTC,CASSYSPSGHREQFF,TRBJ2-1,few,15,TRBD2,TRBV6-9
TGTGTCAGCAGTGAGAGGACAGATAGCAATCAGCCCCAGCATTTT,CVSSERTDSNQPQHF,TRBJ1-5,few,15,-,TRBV2
TGTGCCTGGAGTAGTGGGACAGTGTATTATGGCTACACCTTC,CAWSSGTVYYGYTF,TRBJ1-2,many,14,TRBD1,TRBV30
TGCGCCAGCAGCGGGACAGATGGAACAAACACTGAAGCTTTCTTT,CASSGTDGTNTEAFF,TRBJ1-1,many,15,TRBD1,TRBV5-1
TGCAGTGCTAGAGGGCAGGGGGCCTACGAGCAGTACTTC,CSARGQGAYEQYF,TRBJ2-7,many,13,TRBD1,TRBV20-1
TGTGCCAGCAGTTACTCCACGGGAGGGCCTCGGGAGCAGTTCTTC,CASSYSTGGPREQFF,TRBJ2-1,few,15,TRBD2,TRBV6-5
TGTGCCAGCAGCGTAGATCAAGAGACCCAGTACTTC,CASSVDQETQYF,TRBJ2-5,-,12,-,TRBV9
TGCAGCGTTGAATATCATGGGACTGCAGCTTTCTTT,CSVEYHGTAAFF,TRBJ1-1,many,12,-,TRBV29-1